The next 15 T cell receptor beta chains were all read from a single sample in a study of blood T cell repertoires in COVID-19. Assay: immunoSEQ multiplex PCR; the TCRdb copy retains only in-frame clones and omits some. Of hundreds of thousands of clones detected, roughly 90% appear once; the ten largest clones hold approximately 1.5%. The specimen sequenced was peripheral blood. These receptors were obtained from a woman in her twenties or thirties with active or convalescent COVID-19.

The chain employs TRBV5-1 and TRBJ2-5; possible D gene TRBD1, 5 bases. This CDR3 spans 15 amino acids. Trimming shortened V by 3 bases and J by 5 bases, and 17 bases separated the two germline ends. Germline V lookup: CDR1 SGHRS, CDR2 YFSETQ. As DNA, the CDR3 is TGCGCCAGCAGCTGGGGCTTAGAGATCGGGGAGACCCAGTACTTC. Protein product: CASSWGLEIGETQYF.

The rearrangement links TRBV15 to TRBJ1-4, with 7 positions matching TRBD1. J gave up 4 bases and V 2 bases, and 4 bases lay outside the gene matches. This CDR3 has 15 amino acids. In germline, CDR1 is LNHNV, CDR2 YYDKDF (reference sequence). In DNA, the CDR3 is TGTGCCACCAGCAGACAGGGACAGTATAATGAAAAACTGTTTTTT. Its translation: CATSRQGQYNEKLFF.

The J gene is TRBJ1-2, the V gene TRBV29-1; D remains unclear. Germline V gene data show CDR1 as SQVTM and CDR2 as ANQGSEA. The CDR3 is 13 amino acids. Trimming cost V 1 base and J 7 bases, with 13 bases left between them. The CDR3 is CSVEGSSRVGYTF. Here the CDR3 DNA reads TGCAGCGTTGAAGGTAGTAGTCGCGTTGGCTACACCTTC.

This clone was detected once. The chain couples TRBV19 to TRBJ2-7; the match to TRBD2 covers 9 bases. Germline V gene sequence: CDR1 LNHDA, CDR2 SQIVND (reference sequence). With 5 bases clipped from V and 0 bases from J, the junction kept 2 bases outside the gene matches. CDR3 length: 14 amino acids. The CDR3 DNA sequence: TGTGCCAGTAGTCTGACTAGCGGCTCCTACGAGCAGTACTTC. It translates to CASSLTSGSYEQYF.

This clone was seen more than once but under ten times. The chain is built from TRBV11-2 and TRBJ2-5; 10 bases align to TRBD1. CDR1 and CDR2 from the germline V gene are SGHAT and FQNNGV. Losses at the gene ends were 5 bases for V and 3 bases for J; bases not matched to a gene: 9. This CDR3 contains 16 residues. The chain's CDR3 is CASSQTGGAVEETQYF. The CDR3 nucleotides are TGTGCCAGCAGCCAGACAGGGGGCGCGGTGGAAGAGACCCAGTACTTC. Full variable domain (outside the CDR3, taken from reference TRBV11-2 and TRBJ2-5): EAGVAQSPRYKIIEKRQSVAFWCNPISGHATLYWYQQILGQGPKLLIQFQNNGVVDDSQLPKDRFSAERLKGVDSTLKIQPAKLEDSAVYLCASSQTGGAVEETQYFGPGTRLLVL.

The V and J genes are TRBV2 and TRBJ1-1; 7 bases align to TRBD1. The CDR3 totals 15 residues. V lost 4 bases, J lost 0 bases, and 5 bases stayed unmatched. Germline CDR1 is SNHLY and CDR2 is FYNNEI. The chain's CDR3 is CASSAQGGMNTEAFF. Written as DNA, the CDR3 is TGTGCCAGCAGTGCCCAGGGGGGAATGAACACTGAAGCTTTCTTT.

This clone was detected only a few times. The CDR3: CASSPPGETGNTIYF. The CDR3 coding sequence is TGTGCCAGCAGTCCTCCGGGGGAAACTGGAAACACCATATATTTT. This chain connects TRBV25-1 to TRBJ1-3, with a tentative D call TRBD1 (5 bases). Trimming took off 5 bases at V and 2 bases at J, with 13 bases between the two ends. Germline V CDR1 and CDR2: MGHDK, SYGVNS. This CDR3 has 15 amino acids.

V gene TRBV7-9 combines with J gene TRBJ2-7; 7 bases agree with TRBD1. Germline V gene lookup returns CDR1 SEHNR and CDR2 FQNEAQ (reference sequence). The length of the CDR3 is 14 residues. V trimming: 2 bases; J trimming: 6 bases; junction bases outside the gene matches: 7. CDR3 nucleotide sequence: TGTGCCAGCAGCTTAACCAGACAGGGTACCGAGCAGTACTTC. Protein: CASSLTRQGTEQYF.

J is TRBJ2-3 and V is TRBV27; 8 bases are shared with TRBD2. CDR1 is MNHEY and CDR2 is SMNVEV in the germline V gene (reference sequence). Trimming removed 6 bases from V and 2 bases from J; junction bases left unmatched: 7. The CDR3 sequence is 15 residues long. CDR3 DNA sequence: TGTGCCAGCAGGAGGAGTAGCGGGACCACAGATACGCAGTATTTT. Its protein is CASRRSSGTTDTQYF.

The J gene is TRBJ2-2, the V gene TRBV12-3 or TRBV12-4, with D possibly matching TRBD1 (6 bases). Trimming shortened V by 2 bases and J by 6 bases, and 7 bases separated the two germline ends. This CDR3 has 13 residues. The CDR3 DNA reads as TGTGCCAGCAGTTTAACAGGGTCCGGGGAGCTGTTTTTT. Its translation: CASSLTGSGELFF.

The V gene is TRBV19, the J gene TRBJ2-5, with TRBD2 identical over 7 bases. The CDR3 spans 15 residues. The ends lost 4 bases at V and 5 bases at J; junction bases unmatched: 10. Per germline, CDR1 LNHDA and CDR2 SQIVND (reference sequence). The CDR3 region is CASSNFGGRLETQYF. Written as DNA, the CDR3 is TGTGCCAGTAGTAATTTTGGCGGGAGACTGGAGACCCAGTACTTC.

The V and J genes are TRBV4-1 and TRBJ1-2; TRBD1 is a possible D gene (6 bases). CDR1 and CDR2 (germline): MGHRA, YSYEKL. V was shortened by 4 bases and J by 4 bases, with 10 bases between the two germline ends. The CDR3 consists of 13 residues. The CDR3 DNA follows: TGCGCCAGCAGCCCTCAGGGGACCTATGGCTACACCTTC. It encodes CASSPQGTYGYTF.

This rearrangement joins TRBV19 to TRBJ1-1; 10 bases fit TRBD1. The CDR3 spans 15 residues. V dropped 3 bases and J dropped 5; count of bases not matched to a gene: 6. Germline assignment: CDR1 LNHDA and CDR2 SQIVND (reference sequence). CDR3 residues: CASSMGQGITTEAFF. The CDR3 DNA follows: TGTGCCAGTAGTATGGGACAGGGGATTACTACTGAAGCTTTCTTT. The variable domain in full, with the rest retrieved from reference TRBV19 and TRBJ1-1, is DGGITQSPKYLFRKEGQNVTLSCEQNLNHDAMYWYRQDPGQGLRLIYYSQIVNDFQKGDIAEGYSVSREKKESFPLTVTSAQKNPTAFYLCASSMGQGITTEAFFGQGTRLTVV.

The V call is TRBV3-1 (or the pseudogene TRBV3-2), the J call TRBJ1-3, with 10 bases lining up with TRBD1. Germline trimming cut 2 bases from V and 0 bases from J; bases unmatched to any gene: 4. The CDR3 is 17 residues long. Germline V gene sequence: CDR1 LGHDT, CDR2 YNNKEL (reference sequence). The CDR3 protein is CASSQTGTGDSGNTIYF. The CDR3 coding sequence is TGTGCCAGCAGCCAAACCGGGACAGGGGACTCTGGAAACACCATATATTTT.

V gene TRBV27 combines with J gene TRBJ1-6; TRBD1 is a possible D gene (6 bases). Germline V lookup: CDR1 MNHEY, CDR2 SMNVEV (reference sequence). Trimming shortened V by 5 bases and J by 8 bases, and 19 bases separated the two germline ends. CDR3 length: 16 amino acids. The CDR3 sequence: CASSPFFRGADSPLHF. The CDR3 region has the DNA TGTGCCAGCAGTCCCTTCTTCAGGGGAGCGGATTCACCCCTCCACTTT.